This is a list of T cell receptor beta chains from one sample in a study of blood T cells in healthy people across ages. TCRdb recomputed calls from the 5' RACE reads with MiXCR, one row per CDR3 protein. The sample has nearly 800,000 distinct CDR3 sequences; around 25% are singletons. This same sample was also part of a study on T cells of mothers and their children.

The sample taken for sequencing was blood. The receptors derive from a boy younger than 18 in good health. Both conserved end residues are part of each CDR3. Each record gives: V gene, J gene, clone size, D gene, CDR3 protein, CDR3 DNA. A D gene is named only where the DNA matches it firmly. The size field is filled for only some rows; it gives once, few, many or a size class.

TRBV4-3,TRBJ2-2,.,.,CASSQEGGLGRELFF,TGCGCCAGCAGCCAAGAAGGGGGGCTCGGCCGGGAGCTGTTTTTT
TRBV7-9,TRBJ1-2,.,.,CASSLARVVQGRPNYGYTF,TGTGCCAGCAGCTTAGCGCGGGTGGTGCAGGGCAGGCCCAACTATGGCTACACCTTC
TRBV18,TRBJ2-2,few,.,CASSPATGELFF,TGTGCCAGCTCCCCAGCCACCGGGGAGCTGTTTTTT
TRBV4-1,TRBJ2-2,.,.,CASRHPVGGTGELFF,TGCGCCAGCAGACACCCCGTGGGGGGAACCGGGGAGCTGTTTTTT
TRBV7-9,TRBJ2-7,.,.,CASSEVGRGAYEQYF,TGTGCCAGCAGCGAAGTAGGCAGGGGTGCCTACGAGCAGTACTTC
TRBV7-3,TRBJ2-1,.,TRBD1,CASSLSGTGGDEQFF,TGTGCCAGCAGCTTATCAGGGACAGGGGGCGATGAGCAGTTCTTC
TRBV27,TRBJ2-7,few,.,CASSSSLNYEQYF,TGTGCCAGCTCCAGTTCCCTAAACTACGAGCAGTACTTC
TRBV20-1,TRBJ1-5,.,.,CSARRGEYQPQHF,TGCAGTGCTAGAAGGGGGGAGTATCAGCCCCAGCATTTT
TRBV4-3,TRBJ2-5,.,.,CASSQESEQETQYF,TGCGCCAGCAGCCAAGAGAGTGAACAAGAGACCCAGTACTTC
TRBV6-5,TRBJ1-1,.,.,CASSYTDTNTEAFF,TGTGCCAGCAGTTACACCGACACGAACACTGAAGCTTTCTTT
TRBV9,TRBJ2-1,.,TRBD2,CASSPEGGTSGGDEQFF,TGTGCCAGCAGCCCAGAGGGAGGGACTAGCGGCGGCGATGAGCAGTTCTTC
TRBV28,TRBJ2-5,.,TRBD1,CASSLEGTGWEQYF,TGTGCCAGCAGTTTGGAGGGGACAGGGTGGGAGCAGTACTTC
TRBV29-1,TRBJ1-2,.,.,CSVDDMSNYGYTF,TGCAGCGTTGATGATATGTCTAACTATGGCTACACCTTC
TRBV4-2,TRBJ2-2,few,TRBD2,CASSRLAGVTGAGELFF,TGTGCCAGCAGCCGACTAGCGGGAGTAACGGGGGCCGGGGAGCTGTTTTTT
TRBV27,TRBJ2-1,few,.,CASSLSGGAPSYNEQFF,TGTGCCAGCAGTTTATCCGGAGGGGCTCCCTCCTACAATGAGCAGTTCTTC
TRBV28,TRBJ2-2,.,.,CASLGKNTGELFF,TGTGCCAGCCTCGGGAAAAACACCGGGGAGCTGTTTTTT
TRBV7-2,TRBJ1-6,.,TRBD1,CASSSVRQGPLHF,TGTGCCAGCAGCTCCGTACGACAGGGTCCCCTCCACTTT
TRBV10-3,TRBJ2-7,.,.,CAISDSGGAYEQYF,TGTGCCATCAGTGATTCTGGGGGCGCCTACGAGCAGTACTTC
TRBV15,TRBJ2-7,few,TRBD1,CATSSPEQGVYEQYF,TGTGCCACCAGCAGTCCGGAACAGGGGGTCTACGAGCAGTACTTC
TRBV4-1,TRBJ2-1,few,TRBD1,CASSSSLGDRYNKQFF,TGCGCCAGCAGCTCCTCCCTGGGGGACAGATACAATAAGCAGTTCTTC
TRBV7-2,TRBJ2-1,few,.,CASSPPNGDEQFF,TGTGCCAGCAGCCCCCCGAATGGAGATGAGCAGTTCTTC
TRBV29-1,TRBJ1-1,few,.,CSVDRDTEAFF,TGCAGCGTTGACAGGGACACTGAAGCTTTCTTT
TRBV6-2/TRBV6-3,TRBJ2-5,.,.,CASRYLQGPLETQHF,TGTGCCAGCAGGTATCTACAGGGACCTTTGGAGACCCAGCACTTC
TRBV5-1,TRBJ1-5,.,.,CASSLDGSGYNQPQHF,TGCGCCAGCAGCTTGGATGGGTCAGGGTACAATCAGCCCCAGCATTTT
TRBV7-9,TRBJ2-1,.,.,CASSLFPPGWRHEQFF,TGTGCCAGCAGCTTGTTCCCGCCCGGTTGGCGGCATGAGCAGTTCTTC
TRBV7-9,TRBJ1-2,.,.,CASSPTGGVDGYTF,TGTGCCAGCAGTCCTACGGGGGGGGTCGATGGCTACACCTTC
TRBV5-1,TRBJ2-1,few,TRBD2,CASSLLGSGSSNNEQFF,TGCGCCAGCAGCTTGTTAGGTAGCGGGAGTAGTAACAATGAGCAGTTCTTC
TRBV4-2,TRBJ2-6,.,TRBD2,CASSLKVQTSGVLNGANVLTF,TGTGCCAGCAGCCTGAAAGTCCAGACTAGCGGCGTACTCAATGGGGCCAACGTCCTGACTTTC
TRBV20-1,TRBJ2-1,few,TRBD2,CSARVTPGLVSLNEQFF,TGCAGTGCTAGAGTTACTCCGGGACTAGTTTCGCTCAATGAGCAGTTCTTC
TRBV4-1,TRBJ2-1,few,TRBD2,CASSQITGGYNEQFF,TGCGCCAGCAGCCAGATCACGGGAGGGTACAATGAGCAGTTCTTC
TRBV28,TRBJ1-2,.,.,CASSAPPAANYGYTF,TGTGCCAGCAGTGCCCCCCCGGCGGCTAACTATGGCTACACCTTC
TRBV29-1,TRBJ2-5,few,.,CSVGSGRSETQYF,TGCAGTGTTGGTTCAGGGCGGTCAGAGACCCAGTACTTC
TRBV3-1,TRBJ1-3,few,.,CATEMGHPGGNTIYF,TGTGCCACTGAAATGGGACATCCGGGGGGAAACACCATATATTTT
TRBV14,TRBJ2-1,few,.,CACSQRKGGGEQFF,TGTGCCTGCAGCCAACGAAAGGGAGGGGGTGAGCAGTTCTTC
TRBV5-1,TRBJ2-1,many,TRBD2,CASSEAGGSYNEQFF,TGTGCCAGCAGTGAAGCGGGAGGGTCCTACAATGAGCAGTTCTTC
TRBV6-4,TRBJ2-5,.,.,CASSDSIWPKQETQYF,TGTGCCAGCAGTGACTCGATCTGGCCTAAACAAGAGACCCAGTACTTC
TRBV13,TRBJ1-1,.,.,CASSAETEAFF,TGTGCCAGCAGCGCGGAGACAGAAGCTTTCTTT
TRBV7-3,TRBJ2-1,many,TRBD2,CASSLAGGISYNEQFF,TGTGCCAGCAGCTTAGCGGGGGGGATCTCCTACAATGAGCAGTTCTTC
TRBV20-1,TRBJ2-5,many,TRBD2,CSAGLAGGETQYF,TGCAGTGCTGGTCTAGCGGGGGGGGAGACCCAGTACTTC
TRBV25-1,TRBJ2-2,.,TRBD2,CASSGRLSGAAGELFF,TGTGCCAGCAGTGGACGACTTAGCGGGGCCGCCGGGGAGCTGTTTTTT
TRBV21-1,TRBJ2-7,few,.,CASSASTGTSAYEQYF,TGTGCCAGCAGCGCCTCAACCGGGACTAGCGCCTACGAGCAGTACTTC
TRBV28,TRBJ2-1,few,.,CASSSGSAGLGNNEQFF,TGTGCCAGCAGCTCGGGTTCGGCGGGGCTGGGGAACAATGAGCAGTTCTTC
TRBV12-3/TRBV12-4,TRBJ1-1,.,.,CASSQERGNTEAFF,TGTGCCAGCAGCCAAGAACGGGGGAACACTGAAGCTTTCTTT
TRBV5-1,TRBJ1-2,few,.,CASSFDSRAGYTF,TGCGCCAGCAGCTTCGACAGTCGGGCCGGCTACACCTTC
TRBV5-5,TRBJ1-5,few,.,CASSLTQGRNDQPQHF,TGTGCCAGCAGCTTAACCCAGGGGAGGAATGATCAGCCCCAGCATTTT
TRBV12-3/TRBV12-4,TRBJ2-3,.,TRBD1,CASGTGIADAQYF,TGCGCATCCGGGACAGGGATCGCAGATGCGCAGTATTTT
TRBV9,TRBJ1-1,.,.,CASSWKVETEAFF,TGTGCCAGCAGCTGGAAAGTGGAGACTGAAGCTTTCTTT
TRBV6-2/TRBV6-3,TRBJ2-6,once,.,CASSYSRRGPTAPGANVLTF,TGTGCCAGCAGTTACTCCAGGCGTGGTCCTACCGCCCCTGGGGCCAACGTCCTGACTTTC
TRBV6-2/TRBV6-3,TRBJ2-7,.,TRBD1,CASSYRIQGGIDEQYF,TGTGCCAGCAGTTACCGAATACAGGGGGGTATTGACGAGCAGTACTTC
TRBV5-1,TRBJ1-4,.,.,CASSFSKRGNEKLFF,TGCGCCAGCAGCTTCTCCAAAAGGGGTAATGAAAAACTGTTTTTT
TRBV28,TRBJ2-7,.,TRBD2,CASSFASGSYEQYF,TGTGCCAGCAGTTTTGCTAGCGGGAGCTACGAGCAGTACTTC